Presented here are 23 T cell receptor beta chains from one specimen sequenced in a study of CD8 T cells in Susac syndrome. An input of about 0.45 to 1 ug of RNA was subjected to reverse transcription using random hexamers. TCRdb re-called the immunoSEQ multiplex PCR reads through MiXCR, storing one row per CDR3 protein. The profile shows 150,000 to 200,000 distinct CDR3 sequences, 91% of them singletons. Sequenced input: CD4+ T cells from PBMCs. These TCRs come from a human donor with Susac syndrome.

The DNA for the CDR3 is TGTGCCGGAGGGGCAAGAGGGGCCAACGTCCTGACTTTC. Translated, it gives CAGGARGANVLTF. This chain uses TRBV6-5 with TRBJ2-6; D might be TRBD2 (6 bases). The CDR3 totals 13 residues. Trimming shortened V by 11 bases and J by 4 bases, and 12 bases separated the two germline ends. Germline CDR1 is MNHEY and CDR2 is SVGAGI.

J is TRBJ2-1 and V is TRBV7-2; no firm D call. Germline-derived CDR1 and CDR2 are SGHTA and FQGNSA. This CDR3 is 13 amino acids long. Trimming cost V 3 bases and J 10 bases, with 13 bases left between them. The CDR3 nucleotides read TGTGCCAGCAGCTTTCCAAGACTGAGGGAGCAGTTCTTC. Its translation: CASSFPRLREQFF.

The chain recombines TRBV11-2 with TRBJ2-2; D gene unclear. Trimming removed 7 bases from V and 6 bases from J, with 3 bases in between. Germline V lookup: CDR1 SGHAT, CDR2 FQNNGV. CDR3 length equals 10 residues. Here the CDR3 DNA reads TGTGCCAGCACCGCCGGGGAGCTGTTTTTT. Encoded protein: CASTAGELFF.

CDR3 in amino acids: CSAPLSTDTQYF. CDR3 nucleotides: TGCAGTGCCCCGCTTAGCACAGATACGCAGTATTTT. The genes are TRBV20-1 and TRBJ2-3; no reliable D call. The CDR3 sequence is 12 residues long. CDR1 is DFQATT, CDR2 SNEGSKA, per germline (reference sequence). V was pared by 6 bases and J by 0 bases, with 7 bases between.

CDR3 sequence (DNA): TGTGCCAGCGGGGGGGACAGGGGTGACACTGAAGCTTTCTTT. Its protein product is CASGGDRGDTEAFF. The chain recombines TRBV28 with TRBJ1-1; 10 bases fit TRBD1. Germline trimming cut 8 bases from V and 3 bases from J; bases unmatched to any gene: 6. Per the germline V gene, CDR1 is MDHEN and CDR2 is SYDVKM. CDR3 length: 14 amino acids.

The gene calls are TRBV28 and TRBJ2-2; possibly TRBD1 or TRBD2 for D (5 bases each). Germline V gene data show CDR1 as MDHEN and CDR2 as SYDVKM. The CDR3 runs to 13 residues. V dropped 10 bases and J dropped 4 bases, with 13 bases sitting between them. This CDR3 reads CAKSRDGTGELFF. In DNA, the CDR3 is TGTGCCAAAAGCCGGGACGGCACCGGGGAGCTGTTTTTT.

This chain uses TRBV30 with TRBJ1-1; D gene ambiguous. Per germline, CDR1 GTSNPN and CDR2 SVGIG (reference sequence). The CDR3 is 13 amino acids. V lost 0 bases, J lost 0 bases, and 5 bases lay in between. For the CDR3, the DNA is TGTGCCTGGAGTGTAGGGATGAACACTGAAGCTTTCTTT. This codes for CAWSVGMNTEAFF.

The chain carries TRBV7-6 and TRBJ1-3; a weak D match, TRBD1 (5 bases). This CDR3 is built from 16 residues. Trimming pared 7 bases from V and 2 bases from J, leaving 18 bases between. The germline CDR1 and CDR2 sequences are SGHVS and FNYEAQ. CDR3 bases: TGTGCCAGCACCCTGGGACTCCAGGGAACTGGAAACACCATATATTTT. This translates into CASTLGLQGTGNTIYF.

This chain links TRBV2 with TRBJ2-7; D gene ambiguous. The germline gives CDR1 SNHLY, CDR2 FYNNEI. The CDR3 has 13 residues. Trimming removed 7 bases from V and 7 bases from J, with 17 bases in between. The CDR3 is CASKYRVLGEQYF. CDR3 coding DNA: TGTGCCAGCAAATACCGGGTTCTAGGGGAGCAGTACTTC.

The chain carries TRBV20-1 and TRBJ2-1; TRBD1 aligns across 9 bases. Germline CDR1 and CDR2: DFQATT and SNEGSKA (reference sequence). With V trimmed by 3 bases and J by 3 bases, 6 bases remained unmatched. This CDR3 has 15 amino acids. CDR3 protein: CSASLPGQGYNEQFF. The CDR3, as DNA: TGCAGTGCTAGCTTACCGGGACAGGGCTACAATGAGCAGTTCTTC.

This clonotype was found once. The rearrangement uses TRBV18 and TRBJ2-2; D possibly corresponds to TRBD1 (6 bases). Germline V gene data show CDR1 as KGHSH and CDR2 as LQKENI. The CDR3 runs 14 residues. Trimming removed 3 bases at V and 9 bases at J, with 14 bases between. This CDR3 is CASSPGQRGRELFF. The CDR3 DNA is TGTGCCAGCTCACCGGGACAAAGGGGCCGGGAGCTGTTTTTT.

This rearrangement joins TRBV12-5 to TRBJ1-2; 8 bases align to TRBD1. Germline CDR1 is LGHNT and CDR2 is FRNRAP. J was trimmed by 7 bases and V by 3 bases; bases with no gene match: 10. CDR3 size: 15 residues. The CDR3 DNA follows: TGTGCTAGTGGTTTCCCAGGACAGGGCAACGGTGGCTACACCTTC. Its translation is CASGFPGQGNGGYTF.

Here the CDR3 DNA reads TGTGCCAGTAGTATTCGCGGGTTACCGACAGATACGCAGTATTTT. Protein sequence: CASSIRGLPTDTQYF. The chain carries TRBV19 and TRBJ2-3, with D perhaps TRBD2 (5 bases). This CDR3 has 15 amino acids. Trimming removed 3 bases from V and 3 bases from J, with 13 bases in between. The germline V gene has CDR1 LNHDA and CDR2 SQIVND (reference sequence).

This clonotype has only one observation. This rearrangement joins TRBV5-5 to TRBJ1-1, with 9 bases fitting TRBD1. Germline loops: CDR1 SGHKS, CDR2 YYEKEE (reference sequence). J was trimmed by 5 bases and V by 5 bases; bases with no gene match: 13. The CDR3 covers 16 residues. The CDR3 region has the DNA TGTGCCAGCAGTTATACCGGGACAGGGCTTCGGACTGAAGCTTTCTTT. Translation gives CASSYTGTGLRTEAFF.

The genes are TRBV5-4 and TRBJ2-2; 12 bases fit TRBD2. Germline V gives CDR1 SGHNT, CDR2 YYREEE (reference sequence). Germline trimming cut 4 bases from V and 5 bases from J; bases unmatched to any gene: 6. The CDR3 extends over 16 amino acids. CDR3 bases: TGTGCCAGCAGCACGTTAGGGACTAGCGGGACCGGGGAGCTGTTTTTT. It codes for CASSTLGTSGTGELFF.

This chain connects TRBV3-1 to TRBJ2-1; 7 nucleotides match TRBD1. Germline V gene data show CDR1 as LGHDT and CDR2 as YNNKEL (reference sequence). Germline trimming cut 4 bases from V and 6 bases from J; bases unmatched to any gene: 9. This CDR3 contains 15 residues. The CDR3 nucleotides are TGTGCCAGCAGCCGTTATCTTGGGGACAGCAATGAGCAGTTCTTC. Translation: CASSRYLGDSNEQFF.

This chain uses TRBV5-6 with TRBJ1-2; a possible D gene is TRBD1 (6 bases). V gave up 5 bases and J gave up 4 bases, with 21 bases separating them. Per germline, CDR1 SGHDT and CDR2 YYEEEE. The CDR3 contains 16 residues. The CDR3 sequence is CASRPGAGELAYGYTF. CDR3 DNA: TGTGCCAGCAGACCGGGGGCGGGGGAGTTGGCCTATGGCTACACCTTC.

The rearrangement uses TRBV9 and TRBJ2-3; 9 bases line up with TRBD2. The CDR3 totals 15 residues. Germline lookup yields CDR1 SGDLS and CDR2 YYNGEE. Trimming at V came to 0 bases and at J to 8 bases, leaving 7 bases not matched to a gene. CDR3 sequence reads: CASSVGGGRAGTQYF. The DNA of the CDR3 is TGTGCCAGCAGCGTAGGGGGCGGGAGGGCAGGTACGCAGTATTTT. The entire variable domain, with the rest obtained from reference TRBV9 and TRBJ2-3, is as follows: DSGVTQTPKHLITATGQRVTLRCSPRSGDLSVYWYQQSLDQGLQFLIQYYNGEERAKGNILERFSAQQFPDLHSELNLSSLELGDSALYFCASSVGGGRAGTQYFGPGTRLTVL.

This clonotype was detected a few times. The chain combines TRBV7-3 with TRBJ2-7; D is possibly TRBD1 (5 bases). Per the germline V gene, CDR1 is SGHTA and CDR2 is FQGTGA. This CDR3 contains 14 residues. The ends were cut back, 2 bases at V and 0 bases at J, with 8 bases in the middle. The CDR3 DNA follows: TGTGCCAGCAGCTTAGACAGTATCTCCTACGAGCAGTACTTC. It codes for CASSLDSISYEQYF.

This chain joins TRBV2 and TRBJ1-1; D is unresolved. There are 11 residues in the CDR3. Germline CDR1 and CDR2: SNHLY and FYNNEI. V shed 6 bases and J shed 7 bases, with 9 bases lying between them. CDR3 in DNA: TGTGCCAGCAGACTCCTCGGTGAAGCTTTCTTT. It translates to CASRLLGEAFF. The complete variable domain, with remaining parts taken from reference TRBV2 and TRBJ1-1, reads EPEVTQTPSHQVTQMGQEVILRCVPISNHLYFYWYRQILGQKVEFLVSFYNNEISEKSEIFDDQFSVERPDGSNFTLKIRSTKLEDSAMYFCASRLLGEAFFGQGTRLTVV.

V is TRBV2 and J is TRBJ1-2; a weak D match, TRBD1 (5 bases). The ends were cut back, 7 bases at V and 3 bases at J, with 15 bases in the middle. CDR3 length equals 14 residues. From germline, CDR1 is SNHLY and CDR2 FYNNEI. This CDR3 reads CASTGTTADYGYTF. The DNA of the CDR3 is TGTGCCAGCACTGGGACGACGGCCGACTATGGCTACACCTTC.

The chain uses TRBV19 and TRBJ2-1; TRBD2 might be the D (6 bases). CDR3 length: 17 residues. The ends were cut back, 7 bases at V and 0 bases at J, with 19 bases in the middle. Looked up from germline, CDR1 is LNHDA and CDR2 is SQIVND (reference sequence). CDR3 coding DNA: TGTGCCAGTACTGCGAACGGGAGCCCCAGCTCCTACAATGAGCAGTTCTTC. Its translation: CASTANGSPSSYNEQFF. Full variable domain (rest looked up from reference TRBV19 and TRBJ2-1): DGGITQSPKYLFRKEGQNVTLSCEQNLNHDAMYWYRQDPGQGLRLIYYSQIVNDFQKGDIAEGYSVSREKKESFPLTVTSAQKNPTAFYLCASTANGSPSSYNEQFFGPGTRLTVL.

This sequence joins TRBV18 and TRBJ1-4; TRBD1 matches 8 bases. Trimming at V came to 0 bases and at J to 1 base, leaving 10 bases not matched to a gene. The CDR3 runs 19 residues. Looked up from germline, CDR1 is KGHSH and CDR2 is LQKENI. The CDR3 loop is CASSPPRQGIIGTNEKLFF. CDR3 DNA: TGTGCCAGCTCACCACCGAGACAGGGGATTATCGGAACTAATGAAAAACTGTTTTTT.